These 8 T cell receptor beta chains originate from one sample sequenced in a study of human T cells and chemical hapten exposure. Time point of the sample: pre-sensitization, week 0. Noted treatment: therapeutic diphenylcyclopropenone sensitization with weekly scalp DPC. TCRdb processed the RACE reads anew with MiXCR; each CDR3 protein has one entry. The repertoire holds roughly 260,000 distinct CDR3 sequences, with roughly 8.9% as singletons. Sequenced material: whole blood, taken in connection with sensitization to the hapten diphenylcyclopropenone (DPC). The receptors were gathered from a middle-aged woman with alopecia areata. Some clones in this sample may be carry-over from other donors' samples.

This clonotype was counted between two and nine times. The chain uses TRBV11-2 and TRBJ2-5; 9 bases match TRBD2. Losses at the gene ends were 5 bases for V and 5 bases for J; bases not matched to a gene: 18. CDR1 and CDR2 (germline): SGHAT, FQNNGV. This CDR3 has 18 residues. The CDR3, as DNA: TGTGCCAGCAGCGAATTCCTAATCGGGACTAGCAGGGCGGAGACCCAGTACTTC. It translates to CASSEFLIGTSRAETQYF.

Remarks on this clonotype: A much larger clone sits a single nucleotide away, making a read error possible. The rearrangement uses TRBV6-5 and TRBJ2-7; TRBD2 aligns across 9 bases. The length of the CDR3 is 15 residues. The germline V gene has CDR1 MNHEY and CDR2 SVGAGI. V was clipped by 0 bases and J by 3 bases; unmatched bases: 3. The CDR3 DNA follows: TGTGCCAGCAGTTACTCTAGTAGCGGGAGCTACGAGCAGTACTTC. Encoded protein: CASSYSSSGSYEQYF.

The chain joins TRBV5-4 to TRBJ2-7; TRBD2 matches at 10 bases. The CDR3 consists of 15 residues. Germline trimming cut 4 bases from V and 1 base from J; bases unmatched to any gene: 5. Germline V gene data show CDR1 as SGHNT and CDR2 as YYREEE (reference sequence). CDR3 loop: CASSPGTSVSYEQYF. The CDR3 bases are TGTGCCAGCAGCCCCGGGACTAGCGTTTCCTACGAGCAGTACTTC.

The table lists this clonotype with many counts. The genes are TRBV4-1 and TRBJ2-7, with TRBD2 matching 8 bases. The CDR3 spans 15 residues. Trimming at V came to 1 base and at J to 0 bases, leaving 2 bases not matched to a gene. The germline CDR1 and CDR2 sequences are MGHRA and YSYEKL. CDR3 region: CASSQVLADSYEQYF. CDR3 sequence (DNA): TGCGCCAGCAGCCAAGTACTAGCGGACTCCTACGAGCAGTACTTC.

This clonotype was observed a handful of times. The chain is built from TRBV5-1 and TRBJ1-3; 7 nucleotides line up with TRBD1. V shed 4 bases, J shed 2 bases, and the junction held 12 bases outside the gene matches. The CDR3 consists of 17 residues. The germline V gene has CDR1 SGHRS and CDR2 YFSETQ. The chain's CDR3 is CASSPDPLTGAGNTIYF. The DNA for the CDR3 is TGCGCCAGCAGCCCTGACCCACTTACAGGGGCTGGAAACACCATATATTTT.

This chain links TRBV30 with TRBJ1-2; D remains ambiguous. With 2 bases removed from V and 8 bases from J, the gap between germline ends came to 9 bases. The CDR3 sequence is 11 residues long. CDR1 GTSNPN and CDR2 SVGIG come from the germline V gene (reference sequence). CDR3 DNA sequence: TGTGCCTGGAGTACGAATTGGGGCTACACCTTC. It translates to CAWSTNWGYTF.

This clonotype has a handful of counts. The chain carries TRBV5-1 and TRBJ1-2; D remains ambiguous. Trimming took 0 bases from V and 4 from J, leaving 10 bases between them. The CDR3 loop spans 14 amino acids. Germline V gene sequence: CDR1 SGHRS, CDR2 YFSETQ. CDR3 bases: TGCGCCAGCAGCTTGGTTGTATCCTCCTATGGCTACACCTTC. Encoded protein: CASSLVVSSYGYTF.

The genes are TRBV20-1 and TRBJ2-1; D might be TRBD1 or TRBD2, each matching 5 bases. The length of the CDR3 is 15 residues. V lost 2 bases to trimming and J lost 0 bases, with 11 bases between them. Germline-derived CDR1 and CDR2 are DFQATT and SNEGSKA (reference sequence). CDR3 in amino acids: CSARMGRASYNEQFF. CDR3 sequence (DNA): TGCAGTGCTAGAATGGGGCGGGCCTCCTACAATGAGCAGTTCTTC.